This T cell receptor (beta chain) was recovered during a study of immune cell composition in non-small cell lung cancer. The CDR3 extends over 21 amino acids. The germline gives CDR1 SQVTM, CDR2 ANQGSEA. V dropped 7 bases and J dropped 10; count of bases not matched to a gene: 30. This clone was seen a single time. Clones were read by immunoSEQ multiplex PCR, and TCRdb kept only the in-frame ones, dropping some. The table shows 2,000 to 2,500 clones, with just under 75% occurring only once. This clonotype was sampled from a human donor with non-small cell lung cancer. Source material: lung tumor tissue. This chain uses TRBV29-1 with TRBJ2-1, with 14 bases identical to TRBD2. The CDR3: CSGAGGPRDRGPGLAGVEQFF. CDR3 coding DNA: TGCAGCGGCGCCGGGGGGCCCCGGGACAGGGGCCCGGGACTAGCGGGAGTCGAGCAGTTCTTC.